This T cell receptor (beta chain) was sequenced in a study of identical twins. Whole-study results and caveats: Memory repertoires showed no such pattern, whereas abundant cord blood beta clonotypes carried fewer insertions.

This clonotype has a handful of counts. Its cognate antigen is unknown. The authors used template switching to add a universal primer site and gave cDNA unique molecular identifiers. TCRdb re-called the 5' RACE reads with MiXCR, one entry per CDR3 protein. The data show 450,000 or so distinct CDR3 sequences, roughly 26% seen once. The V gene's germline CDR1 is SGDLS and CDR2 YYNGEE. V was clipped by 0 bases and J by 5 bases, with 9 bases between them. There are 15 residues in the CDR3. These same data were also listed under a study on T cells expressing NK-cell markers. That investigation notes: An anti-gamma-delta TCR antibody restricted sorting to alpha-beta TCR T cells in several experiments.

The chain combines TRBV9 with TRBJ1-6; D is undetermined. Material for sequencing was CD4+ T cells sorted from blood. The receptor comes from a woman aged 18-29 years in good health. CDR3 region: CASSVEGQHNSPLHF. The CDR3 DNA follows: TGTGCCAGCAGCGTAGAAGGTCAGCATAATTCACCCCTCCACTTT.